Below, one TCR beta chain is given with its context. Only one count was recorded for this clone. The clone's antigen remains unknown. No base-level quality is on record; no much larger clone is a single base apart. The data originate from a study of blood T cell repertoires in COVID-19 (dated by TCRdb to the early 2020s). In the study overall: Collaborator samples came from the United States, Italy and Spain and covered acute and convalescent phases of COVID-19. The prospective study material was composed of cDNA or gDNA derived from T cells, B-cell-depleted T cells, or PBMCs. The dataset comprised deeply sampled blood TCRbeta repertoires from subjects exposed to, actively infected with, or recovered from COVID-19. The repertoires were released in a freely available public database meant as a resource for research on the immune response to SARS-CoV-2. The samples were drawn from the first 160 participants of the ongoing ImmuneRACE study and from over 950 subjects provided by 6 global collaborators. Sample metadata almost always included a de-identified subject ID, COVID-19 status, age in years and sex. Where available, HLA class I and class II types were obtained from metadata supplied by the sample provider rather than from assay-based typing.

TCRbeta CDR3 regions were amplified from genomic DNA using the immunoSEQ Assay, a bias-controlled multiplex PCR. Under the source paper's analysis protocol: Nucleated cell counts per sample were estimated from amplification of reference gene primers within the assay. To quantify the absolute abundance of each unique TCRbeta CDR3 rearrangement, sequence reads were collapsed and filtered. For each sample, productive Simpson clonality was calculated by taking the square root of Simpson's diversity index across productive rearrangements. Imported from immuneACCESS, the table was reduced by TCRdb to in-frame sequences with V and J called. These copies leave out some clones; in studies compared against another copy, an unresolved V gene accounts for under half, and the cause of the remainder is not known. The V and J calls and clone size were taken over from that table, and D and trimming were inferred from the DNA. The sample table contains 200,000 to 300,000 clones; only one count was recorded for around 90% of them. Of the sample, roughly 0.8% is held by the ten largest clones.

One collaborating source in Seattle enrolled patients while the patients were actively infected and followed the patients over time throughout the course of disease. The collaborating institutions used their own protocols to collect whole blood in K2EDTA tubes. For TCRbeta analysis, collaborators shipped samples as frozen whole blood, isolated PBMCs, or DNA extracted from either of those sample types. Based on the germline V gene (reference sequence), the CDR1 and CDR2 sequences are SGHKS and YYEKEE. After removal of 4 bases from V and 9 bases from J, the junction retains 10 bases not matched to a gene. The CDR3, from cysteine to phenylalanine, totals 14 residues. The retained sequence is limited to the CDR3, 42 bases, with the frame set at the first base. Overall study results and their limits: Clinical and demographic metadata were provided uncurated, with the amount varying by source and participant.

The chain was built from TRBV5-5 and TRBJ2-7; 10 bases in the junction line up with TRBD1. The receptor was derived from a man aged 25 to 40 with COVID-19, enrolled during active disease. Sequencing input: peripheral blood. The DNA reads TGTGCCAGCAGCACCCAGGGACAGGGGCACTCGCAGTACTTC. This gives the protein CASSTQGQGHSQYF.